This T cell receptor beta chain came from a study of identical twins. Whole-study results and caveats: Alpha sequences out of frame and shared by twins had excess low generation probability. Diverse VJ usage suggested most zero-insertion clonotypes were not invariant T cells.

TCRdb used MiXCR to reprocess the 5' RACE reads, holding one entry per CDR3 protein. The repertoire holds 500,000 to 700,000 distinct CDR3 sequences, with about 7.1% as singletons. The donor group consisted entirely of healthy Caucasians. For this clonotype: Its antigen remains unidentified.

The length of the CDR3 is 12 residues. V lost 6 bases and J lost 8, with 11 bases in between. Germline V gene lookup returns CDR1 LGHNT and CDR2 FRNRAP. This sample also appeared in a second study, on yellow fever vaccine responses in identical twins. According to that study: Twin vaccine T cell responses reportedly seemed partly convergent, partly personalized.

This receptor was taken from a woman aged 18 to 35 in good health. Sequencing input: PBMCs. The chain joins TRBV12-5 to TRBJ2-4; either TRBD1 or TRBD2 may supply D (6 bases each). The CDR3, as DNA: TGTGCTAGTGGAACTAGGGGGGACATTCAGTACTTC. This codes for CASGTRGDIQYF. The whole variable domain, remainder taken from reference TRBV12-5 and TRBJ2-4, is DARVTQTPRHKVTEMGQEVTMRCQPILGHNTVFWYRQTMMQGLELLAYFRNRAPLDDSGMPKDRFSAEMPDATLATLKIQPSEPRDSAVYFCASGTRGDIQYFGAGTRLSVL.